The clone carrying this TCR beta chain appeared a few times. Its antigen remains unidentified. TCRdb re-analysed the RT-PCR reads in MiXCR, keeping a single row per CDR3 protein. The sample lists fewer than 650,000 distinct CDR3 sequences; roughly 13% were seen once. CDR1 and CDR2 from the germline V gene are SGHRS and YFSETQ. Trimming removed 0 bases from V and 5 bases from J, with 23 bases in between. The CDR3 length is 18 residues. This sample is drawn from a study of response to subunit inactivated influenza vaccine. Study conclusions and caveats: Authors suggested each seasonal influenza vaccination recruits few new T cells.

Specimen: PBMCs from blood, collected around seven weeks after vaccination. V gene TRBV5-1 combines with J gene TRBJ1-1, with a possible D match to TRBD1 (6 bases). This clonotype was sampled from a man aged 50-60 years who received an inactivated influenza vaccine. The CDR3 coding sequence is TGCGCCAGCAGCTTGGCCACAGCGAACAGGGTACTCCGTACTGAAGCTTTCTTT. This codes for CASSLATANRVLRTEAFF.